The 14 T cell receptor beta chains listed next were all sequenced from one sample in a study of identical twins. TCRdb reanalysed the 5' RACE reads using MiXCR and keeps one entry per CDR3 protein. The sample has a few hundred thousand distinct CDR3 sequences, around 15% seen once. The same sample was also studied in work on yellow fever vaccine responses in identical twins.

Sequencing was performed on CD4+ T cells sorted from blood. Source of these receptors: a woman between 18 and 30 years old in good health.

This clonotype was counted only a few times. The rearrangement joins TRBV5-1 to TRBJ1-3, with D unclear. The CDR3 has 13 amino acids. Germline V gene sequence: CDR1 SGHRS, CDR2 YFSETQ. V was pared by 0 bases and J by 7 bases, with 8 bases between. Written as DNA, the CDR3 is TGCGCCAGCAGCTTGGCCCCCTACAACACCATATATTTT. Amino acids: CASSLAPYNTIYF.

In its sample, this clonotype was seen many times. V and J are TRBV12-3 or TRBV12-4 and TRBJ2-2; perhaps D is TRBD1 or TRBD2 (5 bases each). CDR3 size: 17 residues. Trimming left V 1 base short and J 2 bases short, with 14 bases between. CDR3 amino acids: CASSLGARDLNTGELFF. DNA for the CDR3: TGTGCCAGCAGTTTAGGGGCCAGGGACCTTAACACCGGGGAGCTGTTTTTT.

This clonotype was seen only a few times. The chain has TRBV2 and TRBJ2-5, with D perhaps TRBD1 (6 bases). Trimming left V 3 bases short and J 5 bases short, with 13 bases between. The CDR3 runs to 14 residues. Germline lookup yields CDR1 SNHLY and CDR2 FYNNEI. The DNA of the CDR3 is TGTGCCAGCAGTGAGGCCCCAGGGGTTGAGACCCAGTACTTC. Its protein product is CASSEAPGVETQYF.

This clonotype came up many times. The chain employs TRBV5-1 and TRBJ1-3; TRBD1 matches 8 bases. This CDR3 is 15 amino acids long. Germline loops: CDR1 SGHRS, CDR2 YFSETQ. After removal of 1 base from V and 4 bases from J, the junction contained 4 bases not matched to a gene. CDR3 region: CASSLSWDRGNTIYF. CDR3 bases: TGCGCCAGCAGCTTGAGTTGGGACAGGGGAAACACCATATATTTT.

The V and J genes are TRBV29-1 and TRBJ1-1; D is perhaps TRBD1 (5 bases). Trimming left V 1 base short and J 4 bases short, with 16 bases between. From germline, CDR1 is SQVTM and CDR2 ANQGSEA. This CDR3 contains 15 residues. CDR3 sequence reads: CSVEGPGGLGTEAFF. The CDR3 DNA is TGCAGCGTTGAAGGCCCGGGGGGGTTGGGCACTGAAGCTTTCTTT. The entire variable domain, with the rest obtained from reference TRBV29-1 and TRBJ1-1, is as follows: SAVISQKPSRDICQRGTSLTIQCQVDSQVTMMFWYRQQPGQSLTLIATANQGSEATYESGFVIDKFPISRPNLTFSTLTVSNMSPEDSSIYLCSVEGPGGLGTEAFFGQGTRLTVV.

In its sample, this clonotype was seen a few times. The chain has TRBV18 and TRBJ2-6; perhaps TRBD1 as D (6 bases). V was pared by 6 bases and J by 0 bases, with 12 bases between. CDR1 is KGHSH and CDR2 is LQKENI in the germline V gene. The CDR3 length is 16 residues. The CDR3 region is CASSFTGLSGANVLTF. Here the CDR3 DNA reads TGTGCCAGCTCGTTCACAGGGCTCTCTGGGGCCAACGTCCTGACTTTC.

This clonotype was counted a few times. The chain combines TRBV2 with TRBJ1-6; D gene uncertain. CDR3 length equals 15 residues. V was cut by 7 bases and J by 7 bases, with 17 bases left in between. Looked up from germline, CDR1 is SNHLY and CDR2 is FYNNEI. Here the CDR3 DNA reads TGTGCCAGCAAGATTACAGTCCTTGGAAATTCACCCCTCCACTTT. As protein: CASKITVLGNSPLHF. Full variable domain (rest looked up from reference TRBV2 and TRBJ1-6): EPEVTQTPSHQVTQMGQEVILRCVPISNHLYFYWYRQILGQKVEFLVSFYNNEISEKSEIFDDQFSVERPDGSNFTLKIRSTKLEDSAMYFCASKITVLGNSPLHFGNGTRLTVT.

The chain uses TRBV6-1 and TRBJ2-3; 9 bases map to TRBD2. Germline CDR1 is MNHNS and CDR2 is SASEGT. V gave up 1 base and J gave up 6 bases; unmatched junction bases: 8. This CDR3 spans 16 amino acids. The CDR3 reads CASSEELAGARDTQYF. CDR3 coding DNA: TGTGCCAGCAGTGAAGAATTAGCGGGAGCTCGTGATACGCAGTATTTT.

This clonotype was counted only a few times. This chain uses TRBV30 with TRBJ2-1, with unresolved D. Deletions cut 2 bases from V and 10 bases from J, with 18 bases between. Germline CDR1 reads GTSNPN; CDR2 reads SVGIG (reference sequence). CDR3 size: 14 residues. CDR3 region: CAWSRMDGVGEQFF. The CDR3 nucleotides are TGTGCCTGGAGTCGAATGGACGGCGTAGGGGAGCAGTTCTTC.

This clonotype was seen only a few times. The V gene is TRBV6-6, the J gene TRBJ2-2, with D unclear. This CDR3 spans 12 amino acids. Per germline, CDR1 MNHNY and CDR2 SVGAGI (reference sequence). V gave up 6 bases and J gave up 8 bases, with 10 bases separating them. The CDR3 spells CASSYTQGELFF. CDR3 in DNA: TGTGCCAGCAGCTATACACAAGGGGAGCTGTTTTTT.

The chain couples TRBV29-1 to TRBJ2-7, with a possible D match to TRBD1 (6 bases). Trimming removed 0 bases at V and 5 bases at J, with 14 bases between. This CDR3 region has 14 residues. From germline, CDR1 is SQVTM and CDR2 ANQGSEA. This chain's CDR3 is CSVEDGRRGNEQYF. In DNA, the CDR3 is TGCAGCGTTGAAGATGGTCGCAGGGGCAACGAGCAGTACTTC.

The rearrangement joins TRBV7-2 to TRBJ2-7; D may be TRBD2 (6 bases). V was shortened by 4 bases and J by 7 bases, with 17 bases between the two germline ends. CDR1 is SGHTA, CDR2 FQGNSA, per germline. The CDR3 loop spans 14 amino acids. The CDR3 here is CASSSPGAPREQYF. The CDR3 DNA is TGTGCCAGCAGCTCACCGGGAGCACCTCGGGAGCAGTACTTC.

In its sample, this clonotype was seen a few times. The genes are TRBV20-1 and TRBJ2-3, with 8 bases identical to TRBD2. V lost 0 bases to trimming and J lost 4 bases; unmatched junction nucleotides: 6. Germline CDR1 is DFQATT and CDR2 is SNEGSKA (reference sequence). This CDR3 is built from 15 residues. Here the CDR3 reads CSARDMRGAADTQYF. The CDR3 region has the DNA TGCAGTGCTAGAGATATGCGGGGGGCCGCAGATACGCAGTATTTT.

This clonotype has just a few counts. The chain links TRBV7-2 to TRBJ2-5, with a tentative D call TRBD1 (5 bases). Germline loops: CDR1 SGHTA, CDR2 FQGNSA. Trimming shortened V by 3 bases and J by 1 base, and 12 bases separated the two germline ends. The CDR3 consists of 15 residues. CDR3 bases: TGTGCCAGCAGCTTCAGGGTCGGCGGCCAAGAGACCCAGTACTTC. It specifies CASSFRVGGQETQYF.